This T cell receptor beta chain was captured in a study of a mutant IDH1 vaccine in newly diagnosed glioma. About the research overall: Every participant had undergone radiotherapy, temozolomide, or both before, and most underwent both.

The CDR3 sequence is 17 residues long. Trimming took 3 bases from V and 1 from J; bases not matched to a gene: 7. Germline V gene data show CDR1 as MDHEN and CDR2 as SYDVKM. Concerning this clone itself: The antigen is undetermined.

Documented time point: week 23, last vaccination. Doses comprised 300 ug of mutant IDH1 20-mer peptide each, plus topical imiquimod. Libraries were prepared by immunoSEQ multiplex PCR; TCRdb keeps only in-frame clonotypes and omits some of them. The sample records roughly 70,000 clones, over 75% being singletons. This rearrangement joins TRBV28 to TRBJ1-5; 9 bases line up with TRBD1. Sequenced material: PBMCs, taken from a glioma patient whose treatment included an IDH1 peptide vaccine. This TCR came from a man between 18 and 35 years old with glioma. The CDR3, as DNA: TGTGCCAGCAGTTTGTTGACAGGGGGTCAGAGCAATCAGCCCCAGCATTTT. It codes for CASSLLTGGQSNQPQHF.